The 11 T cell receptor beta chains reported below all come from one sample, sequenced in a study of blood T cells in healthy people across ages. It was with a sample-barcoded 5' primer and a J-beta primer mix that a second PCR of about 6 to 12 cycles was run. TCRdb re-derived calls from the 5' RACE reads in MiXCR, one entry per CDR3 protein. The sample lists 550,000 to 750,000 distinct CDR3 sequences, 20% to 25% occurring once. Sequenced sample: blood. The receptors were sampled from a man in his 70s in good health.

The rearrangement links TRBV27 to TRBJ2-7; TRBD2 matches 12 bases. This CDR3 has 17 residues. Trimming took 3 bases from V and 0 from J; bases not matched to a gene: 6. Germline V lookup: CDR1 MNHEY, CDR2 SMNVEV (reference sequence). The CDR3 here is CASSFSGTSGYSYEQYF. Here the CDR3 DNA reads TGTGCCAGCAGTTTCTCCGGGACTAGCGGGTACTCCTACGAGCAGTACTTC.

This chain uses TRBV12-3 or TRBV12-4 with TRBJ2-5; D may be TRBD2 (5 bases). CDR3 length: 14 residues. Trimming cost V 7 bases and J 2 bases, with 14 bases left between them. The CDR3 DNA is TGTGCCAGCACAACTAGAAACTGGCAAGAGACCCAGTACTTC. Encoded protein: CASTTRNWQETQYF.

The CDR3 sequence is CSARPERNIQYF. CDR3 DNA: TGCAGTGCTAGACCAGAGCGGAACATTCAGTACTTC. V gene TRBV20-1 combines with J gene TRBJ2-4; D may be TRBD2 (5 bases). The length of the CDR3 is 12 residues. Between the trimmed V and J ends, which lost 2 bases and 7 bases, there was a span of 9 bases. Germline CDR1 reads DFQATT; CDR2 reads SNEGSKA (reference sequence).

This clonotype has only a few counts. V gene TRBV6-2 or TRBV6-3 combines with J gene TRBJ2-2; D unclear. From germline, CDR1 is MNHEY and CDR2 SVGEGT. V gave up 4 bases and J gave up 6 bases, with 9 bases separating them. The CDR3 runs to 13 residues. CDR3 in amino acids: CASSFSDPGELFF. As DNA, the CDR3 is TGTGCCAGCAGTTTCTCCGACCCCGGGGAGCTGTTTTTT.

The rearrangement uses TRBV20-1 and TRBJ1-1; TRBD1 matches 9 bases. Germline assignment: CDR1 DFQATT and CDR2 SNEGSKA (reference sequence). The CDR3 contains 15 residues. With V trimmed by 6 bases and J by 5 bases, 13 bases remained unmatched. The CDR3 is CSANDYRGRSTEAFF. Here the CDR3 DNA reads TGCAGTGCCAATGACTACAGGGGGCGATCGACTGAAGCTTTCTTT.

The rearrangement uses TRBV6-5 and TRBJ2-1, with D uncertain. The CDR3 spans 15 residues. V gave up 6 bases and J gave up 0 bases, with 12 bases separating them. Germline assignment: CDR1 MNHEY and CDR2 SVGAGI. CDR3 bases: TGTGCCAGCAGGCCCCTACGACTCTCCTACAATGAGCAGTTCTTC. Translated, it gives CASRPLRLSYNEQFF.

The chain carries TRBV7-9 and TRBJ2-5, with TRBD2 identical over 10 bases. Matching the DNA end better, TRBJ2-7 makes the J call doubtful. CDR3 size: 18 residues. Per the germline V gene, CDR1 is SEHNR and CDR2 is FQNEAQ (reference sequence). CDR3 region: CASSLEKAGLADSYEQYF. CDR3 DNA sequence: TGTGCCAGCAGCTTAGAGAAGGCCGGACTAGCGGACTCCTACGAGCAGTACTTC.

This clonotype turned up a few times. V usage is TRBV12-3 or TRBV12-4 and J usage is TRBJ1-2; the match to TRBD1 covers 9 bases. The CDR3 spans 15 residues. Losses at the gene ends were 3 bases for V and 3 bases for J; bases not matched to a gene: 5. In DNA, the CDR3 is TGTGCCAGCAGTTTTTCCACAGGGGGCCACTATGGCTACACCTTC. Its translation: CASSFSTGGHYGYTF.

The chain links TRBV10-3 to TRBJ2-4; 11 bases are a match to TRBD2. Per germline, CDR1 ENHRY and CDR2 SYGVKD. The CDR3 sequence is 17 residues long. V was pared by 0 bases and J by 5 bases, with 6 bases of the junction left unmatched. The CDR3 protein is CAISESNPGLAENIQYF. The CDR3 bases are TGTGCCATCAGTGAGTCCAACCCGGGACTAGCGGAAAACATTCAGTACTTC.

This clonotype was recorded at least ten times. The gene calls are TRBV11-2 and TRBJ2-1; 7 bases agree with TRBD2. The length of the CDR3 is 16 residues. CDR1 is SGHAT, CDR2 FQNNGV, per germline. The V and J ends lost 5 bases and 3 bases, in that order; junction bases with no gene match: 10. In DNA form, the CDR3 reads TGTGCCAGCAGCCGAAGGGCGGGGGACCGCTACAATGAGCAGTTCTTC. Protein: CASSRRAGDRYNEQFF.

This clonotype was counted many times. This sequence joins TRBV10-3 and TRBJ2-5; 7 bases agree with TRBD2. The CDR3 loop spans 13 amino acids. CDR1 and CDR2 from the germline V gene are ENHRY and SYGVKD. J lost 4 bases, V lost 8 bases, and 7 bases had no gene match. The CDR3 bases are TGTGCCATCGGGAGGGAAAACGGAGAGACCCAGTACTTC. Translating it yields CAIGRENGETQYF.